These 11 T cell receptor beta chains originate from one sample sequenced in a study of beta chain features in type 1 diabetes. Expressed TCRB transcripts were sequenced after all isolated RNA was converted to cDNA. Some clones are missing from TCRdb's copy, which holds only in-frame ones; the method was immunoSEQ multiplex PCR. The table includes approximately 150,000 clones, under 11% detected once. Sequenced sample: naive CD4+ T cells from blood. The receptors here all came from a man between 18 and 29 years old in good health.

This clone was seen only a few times. The chain has TRBV5-1 and TRBJ2-7, with a tentative D call TRBD1 (6 bases). The V end lost 2 bases, the J end lost 6 bases, and 15 bases lay between the germline ends. This CDR3 is built from 14 residues. CDR1 and CDR2 (germline): SGHRS, YFSETQ. CDR3 DNA sequence: TGCGCCAGCAGCTTAGGGGGAAAGTTAGCCGAGCAGTACTTC. Protein sequence: CASSLGGKLAEQYF.

The chain carries TRBV6-6 and TRBJ1-6; D gene uncertain. Per the germline V gene, CDR1 is MNHNY and CDR2 is SVGAGI (reference sequence). There are 15 residues in the CDR3. Trimming removed 7 bases from V and 11 bases from J, with 21 bases in between. The CDR3: CASTTGRGFLTPLHF. DNA for the CDR3: TGTGCCAGCACTACGGGTCGGGGATTTTTGACACCCCTCCACTTT.

This clone was observed a handful of times. This chain links TRBV7-2 with TRBJ2-1; 9 bases match TRBD2. In germline, CDR1 is SGHTA, CDR2 FQGNSA. The CDR3 runs 15 residues. The V segment lost 5 bases and the J segment 7 bases; nucleotides outside the gene matches: 9. CDR3 loop: CASSGTGLAENEQFF. The CDR3 DNA is TGTGCCAGCAGCGGGACGGGACTAGCAGAAAATGAGCAGTTCTTC. The full variable domain, with the rest looked up from reference TRBV7-2 and TRBJ2-1, is GAGVSQSPSNKVTEKGKDVELRCDPISGHTALYWYRQSLGQGLEFLIYFQGNSAPDKSGLPSDRFSAERTGGSVSTLTIQRTQQEDSAVYLCASSGTGLAENEQFFGPGTRLTVL.

This clone was seen more than once but under ten times. The chain employs TRBV18 and TRBJ2-2; D may be TRBD1 (5 bases). The CDR3 runs 14 residues. CDR1 and CDR2 (germline): KGHSH, LQKENI. The V and J ends lost 4 bases and 4 bases respectively, with 10 bases between them. The CDR3 spells CASSQGQVTGELFF. CDR3 sequence (DNA): TGTGCCAGCTCACAGGGGCAAGTCACCGGGGAGCTGTTTTTT.

The chain uses TRBV7-2 and TRBJ1-1; D is unresolved. V lost 5 bases and J lost 3, with 10 bases in between. The CDR3 totals 13 residues. Germline CDR1 SGHTA, CDR2 FQGNSA. This CDR3 reads CASSVLRDTEAFF. DNA for the CDR3: TGTGCCAGCAGCGTCCTTCGAGACACTGAAGCTTTCTTT.

This sequence joins TRBV5-1 and TRBJ2-3; possible D gene TRBD2, 5 bases. The CDR3 runs 14 residues. Germline V gene sequence: CDR1 SGHRS, CDR2 YFSETQ. Trimming pared 4 bases from V and 8 bases from J, leaving 17 bases between. The CDR3 loop is CASSTTQAGGTQYF. The CDR3 DNA follows: TGCGCCAGCAGCACAACTCAAGCCGGAGGTACGCAGTATTTT. Variable domain in full (rest from reference TRBV5-1 and TRBJ2-3): KAGVTQTPRYLIKTRGQQVTLSCSPISGHRSVSWYQQTPGQGLQFLFEYFSETQRNKGNFPGRFSGRQFSNSRSEMNVSTLELGDSALYLCASSTTQAGGTQYFGPGTRLTVL.

This clone was counted at least ten times. The gene calls are TRBV30 and TRBJ2-7; D not resolved. The CDR3 is 11 residues long. In germline, CDR1 is GTSNPN, CDR2 SVGIG (reference sequence). Deletions cut 1 base from V and 4 bases from J, with 5 bases between. For the CDR3, the DNA is TGTGCCTGGAGTGCCAGGTACGAGCAGTACTTC. Translated: CAWSARYEQYF.

V gene TRBV7-8 combines with J gene TRBJ1-2, with 8 bases lining up with TRBD1. Germline V gives CDR1 SGHVS, CDR2 FQNEAQ. Trimming took 5 bases from V and 7 from J; bases not matched to a gene: 12. The CDR3 sequence is 15 residues long. CDR3 DNA: TGTGCCAGCAGCCAATTATCGCAGGGGGCGGCTGGCTACACCTTC. It codes for CASSQLSQGAAGYTF.

A word on this clone: At one boundary the junction diverges from the germline segment, which might be a read error. The genes are TRBV6-5 and TRBJ1-5, with 9 bases matching TRBD1. CDR3 length: 14 amino acids. CDR1 is MNHEY, CDR2 SVGAGI, per germline. CDR3 region: CASRPGTGNLPQHF. Here the CDR3 DNA reads TGTGCCAGCAGACCCGGGACAGGGAATCTGCCCCAGCATTTT.

The J gene is TRBJ2-1, the V gene TRBV18, with 7 bases matching TRBD1. With 3 bases clipped from V and 4 bases from J, the junction kept 6 bases outside the gene matches. The CDR3 runs to 15 residues. CDR1 is KGHSH and CDR2 is LQKENI in the germline V gene. The CDR3 reads CASSPTGFSYNEQFF. In nucleotides, the CDR3 is TGTGCCAGCTCACCGACAGGGTTCAGTTACAATGAGCAGTTCTTC.

The genes are TRBV30 and TRBJ1-5, with D possibly matching TRBD1 (6 bases). This CDR3 is 13 amino acids long. Trimming shortened V by 3 bases and J by 7 bases, and 13 bases separated the two germline ends. CDR1 GTSNPN and CDR2 SVGIG come from the germline V gene (reference sequence). Here the CDR3 reads CAWSQEGVQPQHF. In DNA, the CDR3 is TGTGCCTGGAGCCAAGAGGGGGTGCAGCCCCAGCATTTT.